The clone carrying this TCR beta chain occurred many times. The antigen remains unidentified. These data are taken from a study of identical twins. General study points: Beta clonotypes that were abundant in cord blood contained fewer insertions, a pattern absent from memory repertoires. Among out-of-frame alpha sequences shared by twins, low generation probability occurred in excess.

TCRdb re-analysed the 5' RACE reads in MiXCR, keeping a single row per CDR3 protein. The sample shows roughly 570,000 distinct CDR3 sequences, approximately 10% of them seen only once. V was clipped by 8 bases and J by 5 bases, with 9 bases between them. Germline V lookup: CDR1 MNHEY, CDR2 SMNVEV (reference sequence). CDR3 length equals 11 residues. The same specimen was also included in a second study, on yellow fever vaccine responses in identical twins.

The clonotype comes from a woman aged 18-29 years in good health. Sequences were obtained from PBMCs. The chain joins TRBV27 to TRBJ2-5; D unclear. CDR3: CASGVLETQYF. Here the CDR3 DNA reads TGTGCCAGCGGAGTTTTGGAGACCCAGTACTTC.